This TCR beta chain was identified in a study of CD8+ T cells in alopecia areata. Extracted RNA was reverse transcribed, and the resulting cDNA served as sequencing template. Profiling relied on immunoSEQ multiplex PCR, and the TCRdb table lists in-frame clones only, not all of them. The sample lists 25,000 to 40,000 clones, 60% to 85% occurring once. Sequences were obtained from NKG2D-low CD8+ T cells sorted from blood. The origin of this receptor is a human donor with alopecia areata.

The CDR3 region is CASSLSDSPYEQYF. The DNA of the CDR3 is TGTGCCAGCAGTCTCTCTGACAGTCCCTACGAGCAGTACTTC. V is TRBV28 and J is TRBJ2-7; a possible D gene is TRBD1 (5 bases). The V and J ends lost 5 bases and 2 bases respectively, with 13 bases between them. CDR3 length: 14 amino acids. Germline values: CDR1 MDHEN, CDR2 SYDVKM.